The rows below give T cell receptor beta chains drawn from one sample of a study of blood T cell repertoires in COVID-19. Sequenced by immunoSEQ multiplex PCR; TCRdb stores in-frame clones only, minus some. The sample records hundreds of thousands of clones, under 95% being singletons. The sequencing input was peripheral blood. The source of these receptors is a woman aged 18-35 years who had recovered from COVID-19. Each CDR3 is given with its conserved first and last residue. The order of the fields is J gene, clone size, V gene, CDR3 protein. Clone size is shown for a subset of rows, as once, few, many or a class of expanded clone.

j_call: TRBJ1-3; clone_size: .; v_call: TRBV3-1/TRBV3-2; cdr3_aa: CASTPGTDGNTIYF
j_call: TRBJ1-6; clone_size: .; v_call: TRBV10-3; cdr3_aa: CAIRGTGDNSPLHF
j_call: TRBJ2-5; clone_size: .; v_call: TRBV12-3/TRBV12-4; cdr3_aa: CASSVGGEETQYF
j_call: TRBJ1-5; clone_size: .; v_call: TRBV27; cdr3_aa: CASRFTGGNQPQHF
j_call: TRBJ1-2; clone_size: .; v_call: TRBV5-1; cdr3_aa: CASSFLQNYGYTF
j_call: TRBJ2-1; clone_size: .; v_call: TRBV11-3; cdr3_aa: CASSLGTGWYNEQFF
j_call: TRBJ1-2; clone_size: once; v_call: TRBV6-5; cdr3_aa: CASSRTGPYGYTF
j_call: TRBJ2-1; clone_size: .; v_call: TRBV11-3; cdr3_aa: CASSWGGYNEQFF
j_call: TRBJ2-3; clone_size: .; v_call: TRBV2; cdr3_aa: CASSVWVTSGRTDTQYF
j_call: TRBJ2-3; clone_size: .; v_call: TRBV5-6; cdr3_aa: CASSSRLAGGGDTQYF
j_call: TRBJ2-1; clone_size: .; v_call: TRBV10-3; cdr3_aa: CAIRKTSGKNEQFF
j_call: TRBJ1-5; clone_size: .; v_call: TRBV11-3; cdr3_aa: CASNWIWTYSNQPQHF
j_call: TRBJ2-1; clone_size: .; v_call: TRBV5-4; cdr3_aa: CASSSDRGHEQFF
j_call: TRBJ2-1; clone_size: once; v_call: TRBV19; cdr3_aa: CASSIKGLADNEQFF
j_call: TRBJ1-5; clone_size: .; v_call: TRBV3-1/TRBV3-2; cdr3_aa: CASSQGVAGQPQHF
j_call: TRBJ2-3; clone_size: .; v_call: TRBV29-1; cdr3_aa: CSVEERPTDTQYF